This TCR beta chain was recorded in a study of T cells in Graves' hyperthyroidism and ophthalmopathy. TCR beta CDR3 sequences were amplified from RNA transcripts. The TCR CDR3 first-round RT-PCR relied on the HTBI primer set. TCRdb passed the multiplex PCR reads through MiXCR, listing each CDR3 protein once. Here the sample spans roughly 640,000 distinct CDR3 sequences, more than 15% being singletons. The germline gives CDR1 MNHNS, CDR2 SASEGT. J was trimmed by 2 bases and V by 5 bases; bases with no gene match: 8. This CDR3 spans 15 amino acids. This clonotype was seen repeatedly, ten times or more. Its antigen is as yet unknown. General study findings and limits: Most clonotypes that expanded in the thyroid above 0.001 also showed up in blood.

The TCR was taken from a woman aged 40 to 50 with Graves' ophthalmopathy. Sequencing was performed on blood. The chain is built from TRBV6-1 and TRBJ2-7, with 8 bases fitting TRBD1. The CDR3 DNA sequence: TGTGCCAGCAGTAAGGACAGGGACCTTACCTACGAGCAGTACTTC. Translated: CASSKDRDLTYEQYF.